The 4 T cell receptor beta chains listed next were all sequenced from one sample in a study of T cell responses to AZD1222 COVID-19 vaccine. Profiling relied on immunoSEQ multiplex PCR, and the TCRdb table lists in-frame clones only, not all of them. The repertoire holds more than 95,000 clones, with 90% as singletons. Here the sequenced sample was peripheral blood, taken on day 0 of AZD1222 vaccination. The source is an adult in good health.

V usage is TRBV3-1 (or the pseudogene TRBV3-2) and J usage is TRBJ2-2; 11 nucleotides agree with TRBD2. Germline V lookup: CDR1 LGHDT, CDR2 YNNKEL (reference sequence). Losses at the gene ends were 4 bases for V and 7 bases for J; bases not matched to a gene: 8. The CDR3 loop spans 16 amino acids. In DNA, the CDR3 is TGTGCCAGCAGCCCGATAGAGACTAGCGGGGTCGGGGAGCTGTTTTTT. Translation gives CASSPIETSGVGELFF.

V is TRBV5-4 and J is TRBJ2-3; 9 bases map to TRBD2. The CDR3 covers 15 residues. V dropped 1 base and J dropped 3; count of bases not matched to a gene: 3. Germline assignment: CDR1 SGHNT and CDR2 YYREEE (reference sequence). The CDR3 loop reads CASSLLAGETDTQYF. For the CDR3, the DNA is TGTGCCAGCAGCTTGTTAGCGGGAGAAACAGATACGCAGTATTTT.

The V gene is TRBV19, the J gene TRBJ2-7; D is uncertain. Germline values: CDR1 LNHDA, CDR2 SQIVND (reference sequence). V shed 4 bases and J shed 5 bases, with 15 bases lying between them. This CDR3 spans 14 amino acids. CDR3 sequence reads: CASSTALGPHEQYF. In nucleotides, the CDR3 is TGTGCCAGTAGTACGGCCCTAGGACCCCACGAGCAGTACTTC.

The table lists this clone with a count of one. The rearrangement uses TRBV7-3 and TRBJ1-1; D not certain. The ends were cut back, 5 bases at V and 2 bases at J, with 12 bases in the middle. Germline CDR1 SGHTA, CDR2 FQGTGA. The CDR3 totals 14 residues. The CDR3 here is CASSPNTGNTEAFF. The CDR3 region has the DNA TGTGCCAGCAGCCCAAATACCGGTAACACTGAAGCTTTCTTT.